The entry below gives a single T cell receptor beta chain sequence along with its context. This record comes from a study of blood T cell repertoires in COVID-19. Study details: PBMCs, B-cell-depleted T cells, or T cells were the source of the cDNA or gDNA that made up the material.

Clones were read by immunoSEQ multiplex PCR, and TCRdb kept only the in-frame ones, dropping some. The sample shows some 120,000 clones, more than 70% of them seen only once. This CDR3 is built from 16 residues. The V segment lost 0 bases and the J segment 0 bases; nucleotides outside the gene matches: 3. Germline lookup yields CDR1 SGHKS and CDR2 YYEKEE (reference sequence). The chain couples TRBV5-5 to TRBJ2-3, with 8 bases identical to TRBD2. This receptor was obtained from a man older than 75 with active or convalescent COVID-19. Sequencing was performed on peripheral blood. CDR3 nucleotides: TGTGCCAGCAGCTTGGCTAGCGGGCCTAGCACAGATACGCAGTATTTT. This translates into CASSLASGPSTDTQYF.